This T cell receptor (beta chain) was sequenced during a study of CXCR3-negative and CXCR3-positive naive CD8 T cells. All TRB cDNA libraries came from 5' RACE performed with UMI labels. Reprocessing the 5' RACE reads, TCRdb reports a single entry for every CDR3 protein and omits DNA. Listed are tens of thousands of distinct CDR3 sequences; around 22% falls within the top ten. The sorting of each CD8+ T cell subset was done in triplicate, at 330,000 or so cells each. The CDR3 covers 15 residues. From germline, CDR1 is DFQATT and CDR2 SNEGSKA (reference sequence). The sample taken for sequencing was memory CD8+ T cells from blood. This rearrangement joins TRBV20-1 to TRBJ2-7; the TCRdb D gene call, TRBD2, has no DNA to confirm it. The receptor's source is a human donor in good health. Some clones in this sample may be carry-over from other donors' samples. CDR3 amino acids: CSAVLAGDYRYEQYF.